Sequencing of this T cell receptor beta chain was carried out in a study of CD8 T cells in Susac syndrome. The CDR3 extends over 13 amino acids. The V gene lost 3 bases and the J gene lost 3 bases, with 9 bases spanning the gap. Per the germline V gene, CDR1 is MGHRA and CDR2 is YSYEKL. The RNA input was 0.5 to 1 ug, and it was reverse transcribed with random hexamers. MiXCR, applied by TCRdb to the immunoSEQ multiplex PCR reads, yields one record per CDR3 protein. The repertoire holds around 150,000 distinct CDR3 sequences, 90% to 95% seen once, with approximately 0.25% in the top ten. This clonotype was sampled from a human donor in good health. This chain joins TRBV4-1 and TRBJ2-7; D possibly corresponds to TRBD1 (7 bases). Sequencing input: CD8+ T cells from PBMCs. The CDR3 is CASSHQGGYEQYF. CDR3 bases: TGCGCCAGCAGCCACCAGGGGGGCTACGAGCAGTACTTC.